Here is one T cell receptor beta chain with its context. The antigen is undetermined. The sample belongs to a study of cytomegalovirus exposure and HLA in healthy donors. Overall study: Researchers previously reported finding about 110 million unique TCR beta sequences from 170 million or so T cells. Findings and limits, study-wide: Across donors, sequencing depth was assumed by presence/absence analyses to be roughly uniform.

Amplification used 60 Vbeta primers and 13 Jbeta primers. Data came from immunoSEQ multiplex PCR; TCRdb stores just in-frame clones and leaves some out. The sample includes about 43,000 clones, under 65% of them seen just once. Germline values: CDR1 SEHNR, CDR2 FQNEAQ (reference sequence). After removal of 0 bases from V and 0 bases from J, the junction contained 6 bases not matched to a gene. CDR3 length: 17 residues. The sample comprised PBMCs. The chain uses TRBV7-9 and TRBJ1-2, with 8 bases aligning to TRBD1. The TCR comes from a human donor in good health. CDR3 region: CASSLARRDRSNYGYTF. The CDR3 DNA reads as TGTGCCAGCAGCTTAGCTAGGAGGGACAGGTCTAACTATGGCTACACCTTC.